The next 2 T cell receptor beta chains were all read from a single sample in a study of shared clonotypes between healthy human individuals. The protocol was immunoSEQ multiplex PCR, while the TCRdb copy is restricted to in-frame clones and leaves out a portion. The table records approximately 480,000 clones, 60% to 80% of them present only once. Sequencing input: PBMCs. The receptors stem from a woman aged 40 to 50 in good health. Some clones in this sample may be carry-over from other donors' samples.

The genes are TRBV7-9 and TRBJ2-7; D gene unclear. Per the germline V gene, CDR1 is SEHNR and CDR2 is FQNEAQ (reference sequence). Between the trimmed V and J ends, which lost 1 base and 3 bases, there was a span of 10 bases. This CDR3 has 14 amino acids. DNA of the CDR3: TGTGCCAGCAGCTTAGGGCAGAGCGACTACGAGCAGTACTTC. Residues: CASSLGQSDYEQYF.

V gene TRBV10-2 combines with J gene TRBJ2-1; 7 bases line up with TRBD1. The CDR3 loop spans 14 amino acids. V lost 7 bases to trimming and J lost 7 bases; unmatched junction nucleotides: 10. Germline assignment: CDR1 WSHSY and CDR2 SAAADI. The chain's CDR3 is CASMTTGQTNEQFF. CDR3 sequence (DNA): TGCGCCAGCATGACGACAGGGCAGACAAATGAGCAGTTCTTC.